Listed below are T cell receptor beta chains from one sample, sequenced in a study of blood T cell repertoires in COVID-19. TCRdb's table, derived via immunoSEQ multiplex PCR, lists solely in-frame clones and lacks some. This sample has some 200,000 clones, with roughly 82% found just once. Sequencing input: peripheral blood. These TCRs come from a woman aged 40 to 50 who had recovered from COVID-19. Each CDR3 is given with its conserved first and last residue. A D gene is named only where the DNA matches it firmly. Only some rows state a clone size, as once, few, many or a class for expanded clones.

j_call,d_call,v_call,clone_size,cdr3_aa,cdr3_nt
TRBJ1-2,TRBD1,TRBV27,-,CASSTDRVYGYTF,TGTGCCAGCAGTACGGACAGGGTTTATGGCTACACCTTC
TRBJ1-2,-,TRBV3-1/TRBV3-2,-,CASSLFGGRDTHGYTF,TGTGCCAGCAGCCTGTTCGGCGGCAGGGATACCCATGGCTACACCTTC
TRBJ2-7,-,TRBV3-1/TRBV3-2,-,CASSPGPTSYEQYF,TGTGCCAGCAGCCCAGGCCCAACCTCCTACGAGCAGTACTTC
TRBJ1-2,-,TRBV15,-,CATSRDQGGYTF,TGTGCCACCAGCAGAGATCAGGGTGGCTACACCTTC
TRBJ2-1,TRBD1,TRBV5-1,-,CASTNGQGGIEQFF,TGCGCCAGCACCAACGGACAGGGCGGAATTGAGCAGTTCTTC
TRBJ1-2,TRBD1,TRBV7-9,-,CASSPWDRANYGYTF,TGTGCCAGCAGCCCCTGGGACAGAGCTAACTATGGCTACACCTTC
TRBJ1-1,TRBD1,TRBV5-1,-,CASSTGGTGTGSEAFF,TGCGCCAGCAGCACTGGAGGGACCGGGACAGGTAGTGAAGCTTTCTTT
TRBJ1-5,TRBD1,TRBV6-2/TRBV6-3,-,CASSYSSGTGADQPQHF,TGTGCCAGCAGTTACTCTTCCGGGACAGGGGCCGATCAGCCCCAGCATTTT
TRBJ1-2,TRBD1,TRBV15,-,CATSRTGTNYGYTF,TGTGCCACCAGCAGGACAGGGACGAACTATGGCTACACCTTC
TRBJ2-1,-,TRBV28,once,CASSSDSLRQFF,TGTGCCAGCAGTTCGGACTCTCTAAGGCAGTTCTTC
TRBJ2-5,-,TRBV7-8,-,CASSLSGTHRKTQYF,TGTGCCAGCAGCCTGTCTGGGACACACCGAAAGACCCAGTACTTC
TRBJ1-2,-,TRBV21-1,-,CASSTRTGWNGYTF,TGTGCCAGCAGCACAAGGACAGGATGGAATGGCTACACCTTC
TRBJ1-1,TRBD1,TRBV18,-,CASSPPYRGQTEAFF,TGTGCCAGCTCACCACCGTACAGGGGGCAGACTGAAGCTTTCTTT
TRBJ2-7,-,TRBV29-1,-,CSVELLRESSYEQYF,TGCAGCGTTGAACTACTCAGGGAAAGCTCCTACGAGCAGTACTTC
TRBJ1-1,-,TRBV29-1,once,CSGLRSSSRTEAFF,TGCAGCGGATTGAGGAGTAGTTCTCGCACTGAAGCTTTCTTT
TRBJ2-1,TRBD2,TRBV19,-,CASSTRAGGNYYNEQFF,TGTGCCAGTAGTACCAGAGCGGGGGGCAATTATTACAATGAGCAGTTCTTC
TRBJ1-6,-,TRBV6-5,-,CASSYLSPNSPLHF,TGTGCCAGCAGTTACCTATCCCCTAATTCACCCCTCCACTTT
TRBJ1-1,-,TRBV6-2/TRBV6-3,-,CASSYDPLVQGFTEAFF,TGTGCCAGCAGTTATGATCCGCTCGTTCAGGGGTTCACTGAAGCTTTCTTT
TRBJ1-2,-,TRBV5-6,-,CASSRDTTNYGYTF,TGTGCCAGCAGCCGGGACACTACTAACTATGGCTACACCTTC
TRBJ1-4,-,TRBV6-6,-,CAATTPPEKLFF,TGTGCCGCTACGACTCCTCCAGAAAAACTGTTTTTT
TRBJ1-5,TRBD1,TRBV7-2,-,CASSYTGGNQPQHF,TGTGCCAGCAGCTACACAGGGGGCAATCAGCCCCAGCATTTT
TRBJ2-3,-,TRBV18,-,CASSQDGGFTDTQYF,TGTGCCAGCTCACAGGACGGAGGATTCACAGATACGCAGTATTTT
TRBJ2-2,TRBD2,TRBV5-1,-,CASTLIAGVTGELFF,TGCGCCAGCACCCTAATAGCGGGGGTCACCGGGGAGCTGTTTTTT
TRBJ2-2,-,TRBV18,few,CASSTSSGELFF,TGTGCCAGCTCAACTAGCTCCGGGGAGCTGTTTTTT
TRBJ1-6,-,TRBV19,-,CASSIREAGSPLHF,TGTGCCAGTAGTATTCGGGAAGCTGGCTCACCCCTCCACTTT
TRBJ2-4,-,TRBV19,-,CASSIATEHIQYF,TGTGCCAGTAGTATAGCCACAGAACACATTCAGTACTTC
TRBJ2-3,TRBD1,TRBV7-9,-,CASNAPNPGTGGTDTQYF,TGTGCCAGCAACGCACCAAACCCGGGGACAGGGGGTACAGATACGCAGTATTTT
TRBJ2-7,-,TRBV7-2,-,CASSQDRLSYEQYF,TGTGCCAGCAGCCAGGACAGACTCTCCTACGAGCAGTACTTC
TRBJ1-2,-,TRBV19,-,CASSMGVGANYGYTF,TGTGCCAGTAGTATGGGCGTCGGGGCTAACTATGGCTACACCTTC
TRBJ1-5,TRBD1,TRBV19,-,CASRRQGFGSNQPQHF,TGTGCCAGTAGAAGACAGGGTTTCGGGAGCAATCAGCCCCAGCATTTT
TRBJ1-2,-,TRBV4-1,-,CASSQSLGQSQSYGYTF,TGCGCCAGCAGCCAATCCCTAGGACAGTCTCAATCCTATGGCTACACCTTC
TRBJ2-5,-,TRBV5-1,once,CASSLVFGSTQGETQYF,TGCGCCAGCAGCTTGGTTTTCGGCAGCACCCAGGGGGAGACCCAGTACTTC
TRBJ2-7,TRBD1,TRBV27,-,CASSSGTGRGEQYF,TGTGCCAGCAGTAGCGGGACAGGGCGGGGCGAGCAGTACTTC
TRBJ1-6,-,TRBV3-1/TRBV3-2,-,CASGGASSYNSPLHF,TGTGCCTCCGGGGGGGCCAGCTCCTATAATTCACCCCTCCACTTT
TRBJ2-1,TRBD1,TRBV7-2,few,CASSEGQYNEQFF,TGTGCCAGCAGCGAGGGACAGTACAATGAGCAGTTCTTC
TRBJ1-5,-,TRBV10-3,-,CAIRENRESNQPQHF,TGTGCCATCAGAGAAAACAGGGAATCAAATCAGCCCCAGCATTTT
TRBJ2-5,TRBD2,TRBV10-3,-,CAISGTSGGEQETQYF,TGTGCCATCAGTGGGACTAGCGGGGGGGAACAAGAGACCCAGTACTTC
TRBJ1-4,TRBD1,TRBV5-1,few,CASSLGQGAWVGEKLFF,TGCGCCAGCAGCTTGGGGCAGGGGGCGTGGGTGGGTGAAAAACTGTTTTTT
TRBJ2-6,TRBD2,TRBV28,-,CASSLSSGGPAVLTF,TGTGCCAGCAGTTTATCGAGCGGGGGGCCAGCCGTCCTGACTTTC
TRBJ1-1,-,TRBV6-1,-,CASSELGRQKAFF,TGTGCCAGCAGTGAATTAGGCAGACAGAAAGCTTTCTTT
TRBJ1-2,TRBD1,TRBV12-3/TRBV12-4,-,CASYRGIYGYTF,TGTGCCAGTTACAGGGGGATCTATGGCTACACCTTC
TRBJ2-1,-,TRBV18,-,CASSPRRGRNEQFF,TGTGCCAGCTCACCGCGTCGGGGGAGAAATGAGCAGTTCTTC
TRBJ1-6,TRBD1,TRBV6-1,-,CASSEWTGGQSPLHF,TGTGCCAGCAGTGAGTGGACAGGGGGTCAATCACCCCTCCACTTT
TRBJ2-7,TRBD1,TRBV5-1,-,CASREVQGVSYEQYF,TGCGCCAGCAGGGAGGTACAGGGGGTTTCCTACGAGCAGTACTTC
TRBJ2-2,-,TRBV19,-,CASSKGWDNTGELFF,TGTGCCAGTAGTAAGGGGTGGGATAACACCGGGGAGCTGTTTTTT
TRBJ1-2,-,TRBV7-9,-,CASRAGGAGYGYTF,TGTGCCAGCAGGGCGGGGGGCGCGGGCTATGGCTACACCTTC
TRBJ1-2,TRBD1,TRBV7-2,-,CASSLGQGNNWGYTF,TGTGCCAGCAGCCTGGGACAGGGGAATAATTGGGGCTACACCTTC
TRBJ2-1,TRBD1,TRBV11-2,-,CASSLAGTEGYNEQFF,TGTGCCAGCAGCTTGGCCGGGACAGAAGGGTACAATGAGCAGTTCTTC
TRBJ2-1,-,TRBV5-1,-,CASSLGLPGNEQFF,TGCGCCAGCAGCTTGGGGCTTCCGGGGAATGAGCAGTTCTTC
TRBJ1-4,-,TRBV2,-,CASSRATNEKLFF,TGTGCCAGCAGCCGGGCAACTAATGAAAAACTGTTTTTT
TRBJ2-5,TRBD2,TRBV5-4,-,CASSFSGGIRETQYF,TGTGCCAGCAGTTTTAGCGGGGGGATTCGAGAGACCCAGTACTTC
TRBJ2-7,TRBD1,TRBV27,many,CASSSPLTGSYEQYF,TGTGCCAGCAGTTCGCCCCTGACAGGGTCCTACGAGCAGTACTTC
TRBJ2-7,TRBD1,TRBV12-5,-,CASGSKQGLRGLSSSPYEQYF,TGTGCTAGTGGATCCAAACAGGGGCTGCGAGGGCTGTCTTCTTCTCCCTACGAGCAGTACTTC
TRBJ2-7,-,TRBV25-1,-,CASTRDLSTGEQYF,TGTGCCAGCACGCGGGACTTGAGTACGGGAGAGCAGTACTTC
TRBJ2-2,TRBD2,TRBV10-3,-,CAIGGLAGNTGELFF,TGTGCCATCGGGGGACTAGCGGGGAACACCGGGGAGCTGTTTTTT
TRBJ1-5,TRBD1,TRBV5-8,-,CASSPVEGARPQHF,TGTGCCAGCAGCCCCGTGGAGGGGGCGCGACCCCAGCATTTT
TRBJ1-3,TRBD1,TRBV4-3,-,CASSRLTGVGNTIYF,TGCGCCAGCAGCCGCCTGACAGGGGTGGGAAACACCATATATTTT
TRBJ1-2,-,TRBV7-2,-,CASRHGQRNYGYTF,TGTGCCAGCAGACATGGACAGAGAAACTATGGCTACACCTTC
TRBJ2-2,-,TRBV12-3/TRBV12-4,-,CASSYDVGGKASF,TGTGCCAGCAGTTATGATGTAGGAGGGAAGGCCTCTTTT
TRBJ2-3,TRBD2,TRBV11-2,-,CASSPRGGLGTDTQYF,TGTGCCAGCAGCCCCCGGGGGGGGCTGGGCACAGATACGCAGTATTTT